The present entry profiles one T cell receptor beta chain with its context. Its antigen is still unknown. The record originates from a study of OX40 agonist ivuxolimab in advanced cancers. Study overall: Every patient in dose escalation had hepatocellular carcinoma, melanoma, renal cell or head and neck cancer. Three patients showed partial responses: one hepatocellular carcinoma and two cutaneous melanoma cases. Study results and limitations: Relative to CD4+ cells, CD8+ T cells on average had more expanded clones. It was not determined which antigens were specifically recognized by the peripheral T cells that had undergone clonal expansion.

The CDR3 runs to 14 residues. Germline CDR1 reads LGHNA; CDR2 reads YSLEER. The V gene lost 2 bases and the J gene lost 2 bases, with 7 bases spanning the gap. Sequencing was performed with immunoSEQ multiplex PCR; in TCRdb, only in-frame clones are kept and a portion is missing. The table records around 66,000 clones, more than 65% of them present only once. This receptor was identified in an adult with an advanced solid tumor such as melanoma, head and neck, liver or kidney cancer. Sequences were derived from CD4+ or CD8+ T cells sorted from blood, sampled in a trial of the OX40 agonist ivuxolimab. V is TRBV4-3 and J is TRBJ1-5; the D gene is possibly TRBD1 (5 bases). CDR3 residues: CASSQSTGNQPQHF. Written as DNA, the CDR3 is TGCGCCAGCAGCCAATCGACAGGCAATCAGCCCCAGCATTTT.